The next 29 T cell receptor beta chains were all read from a single sample in a study of shared clonotypes between healthy human individuals. Only CD45RO-negative cells positively selected for CCR7 counted as naive CD8 cells, so terminally differentiated effector memory CD45RA+ cells were excluded. The data were produced by immunoSEQ multiplex PCR, yet TCRdb's version contains in-frame clones alone and is incomplete. The table lists over 2,000,000 clones, 85% to 95% of them singletons. Sequenced input: naive CD8+ T cells from PBMCs. The source is a young man in good health. Some clones in this sample may be carry-over from other donors' samples.

The V and J genes are TRBV11-3 and TRBJ2-7; 7 positions match TRBD1. Germline CDR1 is SGHNT and CDR2 is YENEEA. The CDR3 length is 14 residues. J lost 0 bases, V lost 4 bases, and 3 bases had no gene match. CDR3 coding DNA: TGTGCCAGCAGCTCGGACAGGAGCTCCTACGAGCAGTACTTC. This gives the protein CASSSDRSSYEQYF.

The CDR3 DNA is TGTGCCATCAGTGCCACCTTAGGGAACTCTGGAAACACCATATATTTT. Protein sequence: CAISATLGNSGNTIYF. The rearrangement joins TRBV10-3 to TRBJ1-3; D unresolved. Trimming pared 4 bases from V and 0 bases from J, leaving 13 bases between. The CDR3 is 16 residues long. Germline V CDR1 and CDR2: ENHRY, SYGVKD.

This clone was seen only a few times. Other DNA variants within this sample encode the same CDR3. The chain carries TRBV7-9 and TRBJ1-1, with no clear D. The CDR3 runs 11 residues. Germline lookup yields CDR1 SEHNR and CDR2 FQNEAQ (reference sequence). V lost 4 bases and J 8 bases, leaving 8 bases between the germline ends. CDR3 DNA: TGTGCCAGCAGCTCCACAGAAGAAGCTTTCTTT. Translating gives CASSSTEEAFF.

The rearrangement links TRBV5-1 to TRBJ2-7, with unresolved D. Trimming stripped 4 bases from V and 2 bases from J, with 19 bases between. Germline V gene data show CDR1 as SGHRS and CDR2 as YFSETQ. This CDR3 is built from 16 residues. CDR3 protein: CASSKSETSWAYEQYF. As DNA, the CDR3 is TGCGCCAGCAGCAAATCAGAGACGTCATGGGCCTACGAGCAGTACTTC.

The rearrangement uses TRBV4-3 and TRBJ2-1; D gene unclear. Germline CDR1 is LGHNA and CDR2 is YSLEER. The CDR3 is 17 amino acids. Trimming removed 1 base from V and 2 bases from J, with 15 bases in between. CDR3 in DNA: TGCGCCAGCAGCCAAGTGTTTTGGGCGGAGACCTACAATGAGCAGTTCTTC. Translated: CASSQVFWAETYNEQFF.

The chain carries TRBV5-1 and TRBJ2-1; TRBD2 aligns across 10 bases. Germline lookup yields CDR1 SGHRS and CDR2 YFSETQ. V lost 4 bases to trimming and J lost 10 bases; unmatched junction nucleotides: 11. The CDR3 has 15 amino acids. This chain's CDR3 is CASSPGLADLWEQFF. CDR3 DNA sequence: TGCGCCAGCAGCCCCGGACTAGCGGACCTTTGGGAGCAGTTCTTC.

The rearrangement joins TRBV27 to TRBJ1-1; possibly TRBD1 for D (6 bases). Germline CDR1 and CDR2: MNHEY and SMNVEV (reference sequence). V gave up 2 bases and J gave up 1 base, with 11 bases separating them. The CDR3 contains 15 residues. CDR3 amino acids: CASSLRGAENTEAFF. For the CDR3, the DNA is TGTGCCAGCAGTTTAAGGGGGGCGGAGAACACTGAAGCTTTCTTT.

The rearrangement uses TRBV28 and TRBJ1-2, with D possibly TRBD1 on 6 matching bases. Germline-derived CDR1 and CDR2 are MDHEN and SYDVKM. Trimming took 2 bases from V and 8 from J, leaving 12 bases between them. This CDR3 has 13 residues. DNA for the CDR3: TGTGCCAGCAGTTTACCCGGGGGGGGCGGCTACACCTTC. Its translation is CASSLPGGGGYTF.

This clone was observed once. The gene calls are TRBV28 and TRBJ2-1; no firm D call. The germline V and J ends were trimmed by 6 bases and 13 bases, with 19 bases remaining between them. The CDR3 spans 13 residues. CDR1 and CDR2 from the germline V gene are MDHEN and SYDVKM. The CDR3 DNA reads TGTGCCAGCAGCCCCGAGAGAGACCTTCCCCAGTTCTTC. Translating it yields CASSPERDLPQFF. Complete variable domain (other parts from reference TRBV28 and TRBJ2-1): DVKVTQSSRYLVKRTGEKVFLECVQDMDHENMFWYRQDPGLGLRLIYFSYDVKMKEKGDIPEGYSVSREKKERFSLILESASTNQTSMYLCASSPERDLPQFFGPGTRLTVL.

The V call is TRBV10-2, the J call TRBJ2-7; D possibly matches TRBD1 or TRBD2 (5 bases each). The CDR3 runs to 15 residues. The ends were cut back, 6 bases at V and 4 bases at J, with 19 bases in the middle. From germline, CDR1 is WSHSY and CDR2 SAAADI. In nucleotides, the CDR3 is TGCGCCAGCAGGACCTTGGGACCGGTCCTATACGAGCAGTACTTC. Residues: CASRTLGPVLYEQYF.

CDR3 residues: CASSLTGGAIEQYF. CDR3 DNA: TGTGCCAGCAGCTTGACGGGTGGGGCAATCGAGCAGTACTTC. The gene calls are TRBV11-2 and TRBJ2-7; weak D call: TRBD1 (5 bases). The CDR3 is 14 residues long. Germline V gene sequence: CDR1 SGHAT, CDR2 FQNNGV. V was trimmed by 3 bases and J by 6 bases, leaving 15 bases between them.

CDR3 nucleotide sequence: TGTGCCATCCGCCTCCTGGGGACCGGGGAGCTGTTTTTT. Protein: CAIRLLGTGELFF. V and J are TRBV6-1 and TRBJ2-2, with no clear D. V dropped 10 bases and J dropped 5 bases, with 14 bases sitting between them. Germline V gene sequence: CDR1 MNHNS, CDR2 SASEGT. The length of the CDR3 is 13 residues.

Note on this clone: Distinct nucleotide sequences in the sample also encode this CDR3. The J gene is TRBJ2-7, the V gene TRBV27; 7 bases align to TRBD1. The length of the CDR3 is 14 residues. J was trimmed by 1 base and V by 5 bases; bases with no gene match: 5. The germline V gene has CDR1 MNHEY and CDR2 SMNVEV (reference sequence). CDR3 protein: CASSPRDSSYEQYF. For the CDR3, the DNA is TGTGCCAGCAGTCCTAGGGACAGTTCCTACGAGCAGTACTTC.

The chain has TRBV28 and TRBJ1-3; no definite D call. V was trimmed by 2 bases and J by 0 bases, leaving 14 bases between them. Germline CDR1 MDHEN, CDR2 SYDVKM. This CDR3 is 17 amino acids long. CDR3 bases: TGTGCCAGCAGTTTAGCTTTGGGCACCATCTCTGGAAACACCATATATTTT. It is translated as CASSLALGTISGNTIYF.

The V and J genes are TRBV27 and TRBJ1-3; D gene unclear. This CDR3 comprises 15 residues. Per germline, CDR1 MNHEY and CDR2 SMNVEV (reference sequence). V lost 2 bases and J 8 bases, leaving 16 bases between the germline ends. CDR3 region: CASSLVGGFGDTIYF. The CDR3 DNA reads TGTGCCAGCAGTTTAGTAGGCGGCTTTGGCGACACCATATATTTT.

The chain employs TRBV7-6 and TRBJ2-7; no firm D call. The germline CDR1 and CDR2 sequences are SGHVS and FNYEAQ. V was shortened by 1 base and J by 6 bases, with 10 bases between the two germline ends. The CDR3 spans 13 residues. CDR3 bases: TGTGCCAGCAGCTTAGAGCCGTTTAGCGAGCAGTACTTC. Amino acids: CASSLEPFSEQYF.

The rearrangement joins TRBV30 to TRBJ2-7; TRBD2 aligns across 14 bases. The CDR3 is made up of 14 amino acids. After removal of 2 bases from V and 4 bases from J, the junction contained 1 base not matched to a gene. Germline CDR1 reads GTSNPN; CDR2 reads SVGIG (reference sequence). The chain's CDR3 is CAWSWTSGRYEQYF. For the CDR3, the DNA is TGTGCCTGGAGTTGGACTAGCGGGAGGTACGAGCAGTACTTC.

The rearrangement uses TRBV10-3 and TRBJ2-2; D gene unclear. Germline CDR1 ENHRY, CDR2 SYGVKD. Trimming cost V 3 bases and J 5 bases, with 10 bases left between them. The CDR3 spans 14 residues. The CDR3 loop is CAISDPKETGELFF. CDR3 bases: TGTGCCATCAGTGATCCGAAAGAGACCGGGGAGCTGTTTTTT.

The chain has TRBV30 and TRBJ1-1; TRBD1 aligns across 8 bases. Germline-derived CDR1 and CDR2 are GTSNPN and SVGIG (reference sequence). This CDR3 region has 14 residues. The V gene end was trimmed by 8 bases and the J gene end by 5 bases; junction bases not matched to a gene: 13. CDR3 loop: CATSRDRSTTEAFF. The CDR3 bases are TGTGCCACCTCCCGGGACAGGTCTACTACTGAAGCTTTCTTT.

The rearrangement joins TRBV6-6 to TRBJ1-1, with 8 nucleotides matching TRBD1. Germline values: CDR1 MNHNY, CDR2 SVGAGI (reference sequence). The CDR3 has 14 amino acids. The J segment lost 10 bases and the V segment lost 0 bases, leaving 7 bases of the junction unmatched. The CDR3 DNA follows: TGTGCCAGCAGTTACTCCGGGACAGGTCTCGTAGCTTTCTTT. It specifies CASSYSGTGLVAFF.

V and J are TRBV7-8 and TRBJ2-2, with 16 nucleotides matching TRBD2. This CDR3 spans 18 amino acids. V lost 5 bases to trimming and J lost 4 bases; unmatched junction nucleotides: 7. Germline assignment: CDR1 SGHVS and CDR2 FQNEAQ. The DNA of the CDR3 is TGTGCCAGCAGCCGGGGACTAGCGGGAGGGATAGGCACCGGGGAGCTGTTTTTT. This codes for CASSRGLAGGIGTGELFF.

The rearrangement joins TRBV5-6 to TRBJ1-4, with a weak D call TRBD1 (6 bases). The CDR3 has 16 residues. Germline CDR1 is SGHDT and CDR2 is YYEEEE. With 4 bases removed from V and 0 bases from J, the gap between germline ends came to 13 bases. The CDR3 loop reads CASSVRTVATNEKLFF. Written as DNA, the CDR3 is TGTGCCAGCAGCGTAAGGACAGTTGCAACTAATGAAAAACTGTTTTTT.

The rearrangement uses TRBV19 and TRBJ2-3; D tentatively fits TRBD1 or TRBD2 (5 bases each). V lost 3 bases to trimming and J lost 5 bases, with 9 bases between them. Germline V gives CDR1 LNHDA, CDR2 SQIVND (reference sequence). This CDR3 contains 13 residues. The CDR3, as DNA: TGTGCCAGTAGTATCGGGGCCGTAGATACGCAGTATTTT. Protein product: CASSIGAVDTQYF.

The rearrangement uses TRBV15 and TRBJ2-3; TRBD2 matches at 7 bases. J gave up 0 bases and V 0 bases, and 9 bases lay outside the gene matches. There are 18 residues in the CDR3. CDR1 is LNHNV and CDR2 is YYDKDF in the germline V gene (reference sequence). The CDR3 nucleotides are TGTGCCACCAGCAGAGAAACCTGGGGGGGAGGAAGCACAGATACGCAGTATTTT. Its protein product is CATSRETWGGGSTDTQYF.

The chain couples TRBV4-3 to TRBJ2-3; D is perhaps TRBD2 (6 bases). Deletions cut 2 bases from V and 4 bases from J, with 13 bases between. This CDR3 region has 15 residues. The germline CDR1 and CDR2 sequences are LGHNA and YSLEER. As DNA, the CDR3 is TGCGCCAGCAGCCAACCTGGGGGGTATCCAGATACGCAGTATTTT. Protein product: CASSQPGGYPDTQYF.

In its sample, this clone was seen once. The rearrangement uses TRBV27 and TRBJ2-1, with a weak D call TRBD1 (6 bases). The CDR3 totals 14 residues. Trimming took off 2 bases at V and 8 bases at J, with 13 bases between the two ends. Germline loops: CDR1 MNHEY, CDR2 SMNVEV (reference sequence). The CDR3 nucleotides read TGTGCCAGCAGTTTACGTGCCAGGGGTGATGAGCAGTTCTTC. Translated, it gives CASSLRARGDEQFF.

The V gene is TRBV21-1, the J gene TRBJ1-4. TRBV21-1 constitutes a pseudogene. This CDR3 region has 15 residues. CDR3: CASSKLGGLQEKLFF. The CDR3 DNA reads TGTGCCAGCAGCAAACTGGGGGGGCTTCAGGAAAAACTGTTTTTT.

The CDR3 is CASMDGTRPEPQHF. CDR3 coding DNA: TGTGCCAGCATGGACGGGACACGGCCTGAGCCCCAGCATTTT. V gene TRBV28 combines with J gene TRBJ1-5; D might be TRBD1 (6 bases). V was trimmed by 7 bases and J by 8 bases, leaving 18 bases between them. The germline V gene encodes CDR1 MDHEN and CDR2 SYDVKM. The CDR3 has 14 amino acids. Supplemented by reference TRBV28 and TRBJ1-5, the full variable domain reads DVKVTQSSRYLVKRTGEKVFLECVQDMDHENMFWYRQDPGLGLRLIYFSYDVKMKEKGDIPEGYSVSREKKERFSLILESASTNQTSMYLCASMDGTRPEPQHFGDGTRLSIL.

The chain is built from TRBV9 and TRBJ2-1; D is ambiguous. Germline values: CDR1 SGDLS, CDR2 YYNGEE. CDR3 length equals 15 residues. Deletions cut 0 bases from V and 0 bases from J, with 7 bases between. The CDR3 nucleotides are TGTGCCAGCAGCGTAGATCATCCCTCCTACAATGAGCAGTTCTTC. It translates to CASSVDHPSYNEQFF.